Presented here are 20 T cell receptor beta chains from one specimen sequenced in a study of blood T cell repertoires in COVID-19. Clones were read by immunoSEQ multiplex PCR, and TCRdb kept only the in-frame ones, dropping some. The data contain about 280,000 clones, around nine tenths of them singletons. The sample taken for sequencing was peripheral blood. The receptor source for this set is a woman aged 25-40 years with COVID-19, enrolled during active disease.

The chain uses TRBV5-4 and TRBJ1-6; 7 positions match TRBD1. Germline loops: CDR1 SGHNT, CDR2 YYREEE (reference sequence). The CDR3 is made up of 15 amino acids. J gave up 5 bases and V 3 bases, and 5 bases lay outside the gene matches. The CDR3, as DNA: TGTGCCAGCAGCTCCCGGGACAGAAATAATTCACCCCTCCACTTT. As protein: CASSSRDRNNSPLHF.

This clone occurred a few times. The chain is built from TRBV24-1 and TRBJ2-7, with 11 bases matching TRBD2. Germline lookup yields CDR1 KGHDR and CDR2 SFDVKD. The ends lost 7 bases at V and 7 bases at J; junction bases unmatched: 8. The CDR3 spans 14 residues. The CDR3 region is CATSMTSGNGEQYF. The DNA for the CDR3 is TGTGCCACCAGCATGACTAGCGGGAACGGTGAGCAGTACTTC.

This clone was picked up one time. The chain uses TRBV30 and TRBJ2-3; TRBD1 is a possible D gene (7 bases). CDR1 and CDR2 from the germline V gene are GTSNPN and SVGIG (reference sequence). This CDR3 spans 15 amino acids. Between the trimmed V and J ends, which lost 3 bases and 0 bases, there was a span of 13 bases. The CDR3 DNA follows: TGTGCCTGGAGCGAGACAGGGACTAGCACAGATACGCAGTATTTT. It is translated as CAWSETGTSTDTQYF.

CDR3 DNA sequence: TGTGCCAGCAGTACCCGACAGGGATCGGACGAGCAGTACTTC. Amino acids: CASSTRQGSDEQYF. The chain uses TRBV2 and TRBJ2-7; TRBD1 aligns across 7 bases. Germline CDR1 and CDR2: SNHLY and FYNNEI. CDR3 length: 14 amino acids. V was clipped by 5 bases and J by 5 bases; unmatched bases: 9.

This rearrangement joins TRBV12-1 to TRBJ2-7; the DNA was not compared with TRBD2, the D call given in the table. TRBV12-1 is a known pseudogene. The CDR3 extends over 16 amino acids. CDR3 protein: CASSFAKRLSSYEQYF. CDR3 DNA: TGTGCCAGCAGCTTTGCGAAGCGCCTGAGCTCCTACGAGCAGTACTTC.

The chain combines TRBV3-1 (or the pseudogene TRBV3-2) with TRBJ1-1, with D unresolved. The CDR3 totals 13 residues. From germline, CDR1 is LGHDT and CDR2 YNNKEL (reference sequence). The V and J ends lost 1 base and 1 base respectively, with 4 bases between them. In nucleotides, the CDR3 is TGTGCCAGCAGCCAAGTCAGGAACACTGAAGCTTTCTTT. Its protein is CASSQVRNTEAFF.

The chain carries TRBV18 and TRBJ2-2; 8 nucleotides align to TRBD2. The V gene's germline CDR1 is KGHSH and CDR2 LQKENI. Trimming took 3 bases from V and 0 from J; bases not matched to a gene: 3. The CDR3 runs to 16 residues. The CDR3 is CASSPISGANTGELFF. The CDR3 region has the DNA TGTGCCAGCTCACCGATTAGCGGGGCGAACACCGGGGAGCTGTTTTTT. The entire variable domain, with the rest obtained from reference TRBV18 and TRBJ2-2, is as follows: NAGVMQNPRHLVRRRGQEARLRCSPMKGHSHVYWYRQLPEEGLKFMVYLQKENIIDESGMPKERFSAEFPKEGPSILRIQQVVRGDSAAYFCASSPISGANTGELFFGEGSRLTVL.

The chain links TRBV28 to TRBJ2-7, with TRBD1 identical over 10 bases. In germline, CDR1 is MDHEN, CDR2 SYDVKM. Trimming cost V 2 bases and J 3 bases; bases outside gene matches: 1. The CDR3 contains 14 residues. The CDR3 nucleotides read TGTGCCAGCAGTTTAGGACAGGGGGACTACGAGCAGTACTTC. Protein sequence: CASSLGQGDYEQYF.

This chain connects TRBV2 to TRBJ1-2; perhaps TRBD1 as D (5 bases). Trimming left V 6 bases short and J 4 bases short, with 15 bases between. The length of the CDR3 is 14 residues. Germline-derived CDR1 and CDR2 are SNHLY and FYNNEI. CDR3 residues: CASRKDDSFYGYTF. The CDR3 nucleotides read TGTGCCAGCAGGAAAGACGACAGTTTCTATGGCTACACCTTC.

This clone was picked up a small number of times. The CDR3 spells CASSLVKGLSTGELFF. CDR3 in DNA: TGTGCCAGCAGCTTAGTTAAGGGGCTAAGCACCGGGGAGCTGTTTTTT. This chain joins TRBV11-2 and TRBJ2-2; maybe TRBD1 (5 bases). Per the germline V gene, CDR1 is SGHAT and CDR2 is FQNNGV. V was trimmed by 1 base and J by 4 bases, leaving 13 bases between them. The CDR3 extends over 16 amino acids.

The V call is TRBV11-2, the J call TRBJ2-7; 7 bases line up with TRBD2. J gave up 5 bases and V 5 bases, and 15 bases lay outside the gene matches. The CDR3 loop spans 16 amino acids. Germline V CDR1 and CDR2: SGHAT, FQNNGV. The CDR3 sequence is CASSPPGSGQAHEQYF. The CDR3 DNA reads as TGTGCCAGCAGCCCCCCGGGTAGCGGGCAAGCACACGAGCAGTACTTC.

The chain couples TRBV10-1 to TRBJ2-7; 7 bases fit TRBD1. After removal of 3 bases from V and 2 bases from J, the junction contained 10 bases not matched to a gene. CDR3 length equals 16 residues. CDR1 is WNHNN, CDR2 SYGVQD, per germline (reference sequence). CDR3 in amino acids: CASSDHWAGGPYEQYF. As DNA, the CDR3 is TGCGCCAGCAGTGACCACTGGGCAGGGGGACCCTACGAGCAGTACTTC.

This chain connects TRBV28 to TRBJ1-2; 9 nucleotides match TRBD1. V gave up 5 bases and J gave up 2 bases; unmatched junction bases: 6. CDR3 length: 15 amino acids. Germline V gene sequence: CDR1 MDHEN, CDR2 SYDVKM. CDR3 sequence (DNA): TGTGCCAGCAGTCCATTGGGGACAGGGAACTATGGCTACACCTTC. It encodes CASSPLGTGNYGYTF.

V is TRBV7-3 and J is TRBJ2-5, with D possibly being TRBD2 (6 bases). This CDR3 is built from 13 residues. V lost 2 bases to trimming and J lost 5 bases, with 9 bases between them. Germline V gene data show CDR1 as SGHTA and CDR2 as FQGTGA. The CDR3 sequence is CASSLGLSETQYF. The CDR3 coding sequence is TGTGCCAGCAGCTTAGGACTATCCGAGACCCAGTACTTC. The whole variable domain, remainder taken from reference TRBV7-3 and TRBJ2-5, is GAGVSQTPSNKVTEKGKYVELRCDPISGHTALYWYRQSLGQGPEFLIYFQGTGAADDSGLPNDRFFAVRPEGSVSTLKIQRTERGDSAVYLCASSLGLSETQYFGPGTRLLVL.

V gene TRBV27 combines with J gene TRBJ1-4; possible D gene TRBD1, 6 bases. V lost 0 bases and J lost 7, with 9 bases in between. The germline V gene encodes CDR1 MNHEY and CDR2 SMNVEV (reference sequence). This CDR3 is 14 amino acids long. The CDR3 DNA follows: TGTGCCAGCAGTTTATCCAGGGGTTTTGAAAAACTGTTTTTT. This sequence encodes CASSLSRGFEKLFF.

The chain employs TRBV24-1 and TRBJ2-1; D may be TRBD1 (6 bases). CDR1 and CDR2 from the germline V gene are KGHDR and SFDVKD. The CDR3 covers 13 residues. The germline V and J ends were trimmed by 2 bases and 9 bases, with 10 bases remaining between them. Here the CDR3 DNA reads TGTGCCACCAGTGATTACAGGGTCGGTGAGCAGTTCTTC. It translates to CATSDYRVGEQFF.

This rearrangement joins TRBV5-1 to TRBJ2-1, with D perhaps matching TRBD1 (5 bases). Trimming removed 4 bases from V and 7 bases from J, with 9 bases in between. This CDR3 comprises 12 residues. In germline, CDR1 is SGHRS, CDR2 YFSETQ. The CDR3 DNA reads TGCGCCAGCAGCCCGACAGTAAATGAGCAGTTCTTC. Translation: CASSPTVNEQFF.

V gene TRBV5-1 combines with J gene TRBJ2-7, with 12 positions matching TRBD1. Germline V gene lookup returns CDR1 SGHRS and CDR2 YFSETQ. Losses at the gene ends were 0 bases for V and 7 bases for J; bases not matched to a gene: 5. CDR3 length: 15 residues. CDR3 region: CASSLDGTGGREQYF. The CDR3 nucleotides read TGCGCCAGCAGCTTGGACGGGACAGGGGGCAGGGAGCAGTACTTC.

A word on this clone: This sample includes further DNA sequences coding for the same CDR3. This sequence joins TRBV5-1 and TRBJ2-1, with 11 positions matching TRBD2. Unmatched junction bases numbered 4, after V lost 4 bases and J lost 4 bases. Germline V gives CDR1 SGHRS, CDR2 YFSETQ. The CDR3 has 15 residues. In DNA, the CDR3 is TGCGCCAGCAGCCCCGGGACTAGCGGTTACAATGAGCAGTTCTTC. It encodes CASSPGTSGYNEQFF.

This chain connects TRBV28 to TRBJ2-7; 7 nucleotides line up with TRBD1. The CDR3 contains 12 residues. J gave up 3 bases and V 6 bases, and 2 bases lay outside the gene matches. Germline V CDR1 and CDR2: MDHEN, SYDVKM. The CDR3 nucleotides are TGTGCCAGCAGGACAGGGCTCTACGAGCAGTACTTC. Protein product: CASRTGLYEQYF.